The 15 T cell receptor beta chains below all came from one sample that was sequenced in a study of T cell responses to AZD1222 COVID-19 vaccine. The data were produced by immunoSEQ multiplex PCR, yet TCRdb's version contains in-frame clones alone and is incomplete. The table includes 86,000 or so clones, over 80% detected once. The material was peripheral blood, obtained on day 0 of MenACWY control vaccination. The receptors originated from an adult in good health.

The chain couples TRBV7-8 to TRBJ2-4, with TRBD1 as a possible D gene (6 bases). The length of the CDR3 is 16 residues. Germline V CDR1 and CDR2: SGHVS, FQNEAQ. V lost 0 bases, J lost 1 base, and 10 bases lay in between. CDR3 DNA sequence: TGTGCCAGCAGCTTAGCTTACAGGGAGGCCAAAAACATTCAGTACTTC. It codes for CASSLAYREAKNIQYF.

This chain joins TRBV6-4 and TRBJ2-2, with 12 bases aligning to TRBD2. Trimming cost V 0 bases and J 6 bases; bases outside gene matches: 2. Germline-derived CDR1 and CDR2 are MRHNA and SNTAGT. This CDR3 is built from 16 residues. CDR3 DNA: TGTGCCAGCAGTGACTCGGCTAGCGGGAGGGCCGGGGAGCTGTTTTTT. It translates to CASSDSASGRAGELFF.

This clone is labeled medium-sized (0.01 to 0.1%). This chain connects TRBV28 to TRBJ2-3, with D hard to call. Germline V gene data show CDR1 as MDHEN and CDR2 as SYDVKM. The CDR3 spans 12 residues. Trimming shortened V by 2 bases and J by 7 bases, and 7 bases separated the two germline ends. CDR3 in amino acids: CASSLSQNTQYF. The DNA for the CDR3 is TGTGCCAGCAGTTTAAGTCAGAATACGCAGTATTTT.

This clone showed up just once. The gene calls are TRBV25-1 and TRBJ1-1, with 8 bases lining up with TRBD1. The CDR3 spans 14 residues. Germline assignment: CDR1 MGHDK and CDR2 SYGVNS. Trimming removed 3 bases from V and 7 bases from J; junction bases left unmatched: 7. The CDR3 protein is CASSDWGGTGEAFF. The CDR3 DNA sequence: TGTGCCAGCAGTGACTGGGGGGGGACAGGTGAAGCTTTCTTT.

V and J are TRBV13 and TRBJ2-1; D is perhaps TRBD1 (5 bases). The CDR3 is made up of 13 amino acids. CDR1 PRHDT and CDR2 FYEKMQ come from the germline V gene (reference sequence). V was cut by 5 bases and J by 13 bases, with 18 bases left in between. CDR3 in amino acids: CASSPRDRSPQFF. The CDR3 DNA follows: TGTGCCAGCAGCCCCCGAGACAGAAGCCCACAGTTCTTC. The full variable domain, completed using reference TRBV13 and TRBJ2-1, is AAGVIQSPRHLIKEKRETATLKCYPIPRHDTVYWYQQGPGQDPQFLISFYEKMQSDKGSIPDRFSAQQFSDYHSELNMSSLELGDSALYFCASSPRDRSPQFFGPGTRLTVL.

The CDR3 region has the DNA TGTGCCAGCAGTTACGAAGGGGGGGCAACTAATGAAAAACTGTTTTTT. It codes for CASSYEGGATNEKLFF. The chain has TRBV2 and TRBJ1-4; D is possibly TRBD1 (6 bases). V was shortened by 5 bases and J by 0 bases, with 13 bases between the two germline ends. Germline V CDR1 and CDR2: SNHLY, FYNNEI. The CDR3 contains 16 residues.

With regard to this clone: Likely a read error: the CDR3 ends without its conserved phenylalanine or tryptophan. The DNA is omitted, as the CDR3 cannot be located on it reliably, and the CDR3 follows TCRdb's listing. CDR3 loop: CASSVAIR. The rearrangement uses TRBV9 and TRBJ1-2. The CDR3 contains 8 residues when both ends are counted. CDR1 and CDR2 from the germline V gene are SGDLS and YYNGEE.

V and J are TRBV7-9 and TRBJ1-1, with D maybe TRBD1 (6 bases). The germline V gene has CDR1 SEHNR and CDR2 FQNEAQ (reference sequence). CDR3 length: 15 amino acids. The V and J ends lost 1 base and 8 bases respectively, with 17 bases between them. CDR3 loop: CASSLVGAPTPEAFF. CDR3 bases: TGTGCCAGCAGCTTAGTGGGGGCCCCTACCCCGGAAGCTTTCTTT.

This chain connects TRBV5-6 to TRBJ2-7; 9 nucleotides agree with TRBD2. The CDR3 runs to 17 residues. Germline V gene sequence: CDR1 SGHDT, CDR2 YYEEEE. V lost 1 base and J lost 0; bases outside the gene matches: 8. Here the CDR3 reads CASSLFGSGGGSYEQYF. CDR3 nucleotides: TGTGCCAGCAGCTTGTTCGGTAGCGGGGGCGGCTCCTACGAGCAGTACTTC.

This clone was observed once. V gene TRBV6-1 combines with J gene TRBJ1-2, with D uncertain. V shed 3 bases and J shed 7 bases, with 12 bases lying between them. Germline CDR1 and CDR2: MNHNS and SASEGT. The CDR3 covers 13 residues. The CDR3 here is CASSDTLRGGYTF. The DNA of the CDR3 is TGTGCCAGCAGTGACACACTCAGAGGTGGCTACACCTTC.

The chain is built from TRBV27 and TRBJ2-7; D is unresolved. The CDR3 contains 13 residues. The V gene's germline CDR1 is MNHEY and CDR2 SMNVEV (reference sequence). V was cut by 5 bases and J by 2 bases, with 10 bases left in between. CDR3 sequence: CASSGSSAYEQYF. In nucleotides, the CDR3 is TGTGCCAGCAGTGGGTCTAGTGCCTACGAGCAGTACTTC.

The chain carries TRBV5-1 and TRBJ2-7; TRBD2 is a possible D gene (5 bases). Trimming removed 4 bases at V and 3 bases at J, with 5 bases between. In germline, CDR1 is SGHRS, CDR2 YFSETQ. CDR3 size: 11 residues. The CDR3 DNA reads TGCGCCAGCAGCGCGGGCTACGAGCAGTACTTC. It specifies CASSAGYEQYF.

J is TRBJ1-1 and V is TRBV27; weak D call: TRBD1 (6 bases). This CDR3 spans 15 amino acids. Per the germline V gene, CDR1 is MNHEY and CDR2 is SMNVEV (reference sequence). V lost 2 bases to trimming and J lost 4 bases, with 14 bases between them. DNA of the CDR3: TGTGCCAGCAGTTTAATCGGGGGGCAAGGCACTGAAGCTTTCTTT. Translated, it gives CASSLIGGQGTEAFF.

The gene calls are TRBV7-2 and TRBJ2-3; 11 bases match TRBD1. There are 14 residues in the CDR3. Germline CDR1 reads SGHTA; CDR2 reads FQGNSA. V lost 5 bases and J lost 4; bases outside the gene matches: 2. The CDR3 protein is CASSAGQGADTQYF. CDR3 nucleotides: TGTGCCAGCAGCGCGGGACAGGGGGCAGATACGCAGTATTTT.

V gene TRBV6-1 combines with J gene TRBJ1-2; the D is unclear. The V gene's germline CDR1 is MNHNS and CDR2 SASEGT. The germline V and J ends were trimmed by 2 bases and 6 bases, with 7 bases remaining between them. The CDR3 sequence is 12 residues long. CDR3 nucleotide sequence: TGTGCCAGCAGTGAATGGGTCGATGGCTACACCTTC. Amino acid sequence: CASSEWVDGYTF.